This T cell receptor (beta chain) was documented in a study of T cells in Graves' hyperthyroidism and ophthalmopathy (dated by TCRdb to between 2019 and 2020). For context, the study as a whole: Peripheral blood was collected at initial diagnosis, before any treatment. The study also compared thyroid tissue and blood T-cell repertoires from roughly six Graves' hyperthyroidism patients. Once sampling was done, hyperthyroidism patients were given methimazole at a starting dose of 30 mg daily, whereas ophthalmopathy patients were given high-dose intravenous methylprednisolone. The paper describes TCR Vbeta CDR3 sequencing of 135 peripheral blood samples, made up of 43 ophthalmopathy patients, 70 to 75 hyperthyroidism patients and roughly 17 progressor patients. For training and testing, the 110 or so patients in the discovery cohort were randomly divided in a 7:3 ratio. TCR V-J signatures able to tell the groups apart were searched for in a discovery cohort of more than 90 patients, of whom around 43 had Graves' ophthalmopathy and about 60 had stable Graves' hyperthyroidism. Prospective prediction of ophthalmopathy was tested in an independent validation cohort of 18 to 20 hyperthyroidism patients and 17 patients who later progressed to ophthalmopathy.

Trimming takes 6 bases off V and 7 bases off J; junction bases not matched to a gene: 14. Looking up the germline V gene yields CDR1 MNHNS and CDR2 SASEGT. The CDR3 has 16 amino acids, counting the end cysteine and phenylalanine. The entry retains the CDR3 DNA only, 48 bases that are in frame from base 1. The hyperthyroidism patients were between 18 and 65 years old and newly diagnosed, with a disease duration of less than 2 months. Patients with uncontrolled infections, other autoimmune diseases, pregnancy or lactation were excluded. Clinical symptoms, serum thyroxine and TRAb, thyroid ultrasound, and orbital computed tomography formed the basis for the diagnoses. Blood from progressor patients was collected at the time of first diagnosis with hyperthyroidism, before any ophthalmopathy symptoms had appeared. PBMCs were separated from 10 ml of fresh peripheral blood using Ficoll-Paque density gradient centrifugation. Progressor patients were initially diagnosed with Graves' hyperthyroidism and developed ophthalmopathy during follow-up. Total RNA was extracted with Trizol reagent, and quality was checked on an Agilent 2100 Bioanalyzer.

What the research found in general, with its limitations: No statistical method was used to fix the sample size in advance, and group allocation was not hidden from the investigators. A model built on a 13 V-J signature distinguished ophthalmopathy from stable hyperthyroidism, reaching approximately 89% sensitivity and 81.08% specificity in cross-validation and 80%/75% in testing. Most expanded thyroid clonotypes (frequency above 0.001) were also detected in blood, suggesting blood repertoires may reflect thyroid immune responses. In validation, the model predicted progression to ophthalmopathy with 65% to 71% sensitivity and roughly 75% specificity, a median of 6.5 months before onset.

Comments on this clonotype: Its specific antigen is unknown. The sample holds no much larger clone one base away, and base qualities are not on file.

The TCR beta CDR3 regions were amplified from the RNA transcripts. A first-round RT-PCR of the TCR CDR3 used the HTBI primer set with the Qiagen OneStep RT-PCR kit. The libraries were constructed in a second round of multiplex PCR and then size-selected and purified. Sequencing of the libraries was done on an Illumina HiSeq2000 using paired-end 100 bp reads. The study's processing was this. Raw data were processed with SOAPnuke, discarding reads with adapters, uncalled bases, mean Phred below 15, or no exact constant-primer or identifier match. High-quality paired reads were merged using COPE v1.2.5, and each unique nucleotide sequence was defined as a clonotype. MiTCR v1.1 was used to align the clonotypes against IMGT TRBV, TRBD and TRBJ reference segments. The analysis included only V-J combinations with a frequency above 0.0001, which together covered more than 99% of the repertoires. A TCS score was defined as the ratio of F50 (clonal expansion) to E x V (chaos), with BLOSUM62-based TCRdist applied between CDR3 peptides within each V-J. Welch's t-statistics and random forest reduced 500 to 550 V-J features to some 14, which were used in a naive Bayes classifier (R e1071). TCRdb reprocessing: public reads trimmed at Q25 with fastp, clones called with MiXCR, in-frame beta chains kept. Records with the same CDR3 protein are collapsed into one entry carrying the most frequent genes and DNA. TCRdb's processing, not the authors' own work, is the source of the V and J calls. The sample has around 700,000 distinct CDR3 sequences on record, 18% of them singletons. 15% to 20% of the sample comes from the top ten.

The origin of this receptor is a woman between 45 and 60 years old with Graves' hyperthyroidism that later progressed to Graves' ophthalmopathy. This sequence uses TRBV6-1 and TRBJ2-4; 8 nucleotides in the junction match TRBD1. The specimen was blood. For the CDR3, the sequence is CASSHRGQGSRNIQYF. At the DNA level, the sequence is TGTGCCAGCAGCCACCGTGGACAGGGCTCTAGGAACATTCAGTACTTC.